Listed below are T cell receptor beta chains from one sample, sequenced in a study of cytomegalovirus exposure and HLA in healthy donors. Measured with immunoSEQ multiplex PCR; TCRdb has only the in-frame clones, and not every one. Of 150,000 to 200,000 clones listed, about 85% are singletons. The sequenced material came from PBMCs. All receptors derive from a man younger than 35 in good health and CMV-seropositive. Each CDR3 is given with its conserved first and last residue. Fields, in order: V gene, J gene, D gene, clone size, CDR3 protein, CDR3 DNA. The D gene is left open where the match is weak. The size of a clone is reported for some rows only, either as once, few or many, or as a class for expanded clones.

v_call: TRBV5-4
j_call: TRBJ2-7
d_call: NA
clone_size: NA
cdr3_aa: CASSPSLGWEDEQYF
cdr3_nt: TGTGCCAGCAGCCCCAGCTTAGGCTGGGAGGACGAGCAGTACTTC

v_call: TRBV28
j_call: TRBJ2-7
d_call: TRBD1
clone_size: NA
cdr3_aa: CASSLSGQGLYEQYF
cdr3_nt: TGTGCCAGCAGCCTCTCCGGACAGGGACTGTACGAGCAGTACTTC

v_call: TRBV19
j_call: TRBJ1-1
d_call: TRBD1
clone_size: NA
cdr3_aa: CASSIGGQVEAFF
cdr3_nt: TGTGCCAGTAGTATAGGAGGACAGGTTGAAGCTTTCTTT

v_call: TRBV30
j_call: TRBJ2-2
d_call: TRBD1
clone_size: once
cdr3_aa: CAWSGQLTGELFF
cdr3_nt: TGTGCCTGGTCGGGACAGCTCACCGGGGAGCTGTTTTTT

v_call: TRBV7-8
j_call: TRBJ2-3
d_call: NA
clone_size: NA
cdr3_aa: CASTVFLLNNTDTQYF
cdr3_nt: TGTGCCAGCACGGTATTTCTCCTGAATAACACAGATACGCAGTATTTT

v_call: TRBV10-3
j_call: TRBJ1-1
d_call: TRBD1
clone_size: NA
cdr3_aa: CAISERFDRAEAFF
cdr3_nt: TGTGCCATCAGTGAGCGATTCGACAGGGCTGAGGCTTTCTTT

v_call: TRBV15
j_call: TRBJ1-1
d_call: TRBD1
clone_size: NA
cdr3_aa: CATSREGRGGEAFF
cdr3_nt: TGTGCCACCAGCAGAGAGGGCAGAGGGGGCGAAGCTTTCTTT

v_call: TRBV9
j_call: TRBJ2-7
d_call: NA
clone_size: NA
cdr3_aa: CASSEGQRTYEQYF
cdr3_nt: TGTGCCAGCAGCGAAGGACAGCGGACCTACGAGCAGTACTTC

v_call: TRBV11-2
j_call: TRBJ1-6
d_call: NA
clone_size: NA
cdr3_aa: CASSLDVPGVALHF
cdr3_nt: TGTGCCAGCAGCTTAGATGTTCCGGGGGTGGCCCTCCACTTT

v_call: TRBV28
j_call: TRBJ1-4
d_call: TRBD1
clone_size: NA
cdr3_aa: CASTTGGANEKLFF
cdr3_nt: TGTGCCAGCACCACAGGGGGGGCTAATGAAAAACTGTTTTTT

v_call: TRBV15
j_call: TRBJ2-2
d_call: NA
clone_size: NA
cdr3_aa: CATSPRHLALGELFF
cdr3_nt: TGTGCCACCAGCCCCCGACACCTAGCCCTCGGGGAGCTGTTTTTT

v_call: TRBV11-1
j_call: TRBJ2-2
d_call: NA
clone_size: NA
cdr3_aa: CASRGPSTGELFF
cdr3_nt: TGTGCCAGCAGGGGGCCGAGCACCGGGGAGCTGTTTTTT

v_call: TRBV7-2
j_call: TRBJ2-2
d_call: TRBD1
clone_size: once
cdr3_aa: CASSLGYGTGSTGELFF
cdr3_nt: TGTGCCAGCAGCTTAGGATATGGGACAGGGAGCACCGGGGAGCTGTTTTTT

v_call: TRBV9
j_call: TRBJ2-5
d_call: NA
clone_size: NA
cdr3_aa: CASSDGTEETQYF
cdr3_nt: TGTGCCAGCAGCGATGGGACTGAAGAGACCCAGTACTTC

v_call: TRBV28
j_call: TRBJ1-4
d_call: NA
clone_size: NA
cdr3_aa: CASSPIDRVGEKLFF
cdr3_nt: TGTGCCAGCAGCCCCATCGACAGAGTAGGAGAAAAACTGTTTTTT

v_call: TRBV28
j_call: TRBJ1-1
d_call: NA
clone_size: NA
cdr3_aa: CASERGKGGKGLNTEAFF
cdr3_nt: TGTGCCAGCGAACGGGGTAAAGGGGGAAAAGGCTTGAACACTGAAGCTTTCTTT

v_call: TRBV25-1
j_call: TRBJ1-1
d_call: NA
clone_size: NA
cdr3_aa: CASSVEDVREAFF
cdr3_nt: TGTGCCAGCAGTGTGGAGGATGTCCGAGAAGCTTTCTTT

v_call: TRBV28
j_call: TRBJ2-5
d_call: NA
clone_size: NA
cdr3_aa: CASSLEGLQETQYF
cdr3_nt: TGTGCCAGCAGTTTGGAGGGACTGCAAGAGACCCAGTACTTC

v_call: TRBV6-6
j_call: TRBJ1-1
d_call: NA
clone_size: NA
cdr3_aa: CASSKQESSSAFF
cdr3_nt: TGTGCCAGCAGTAAACAGGAATCTTCTTCGGCTTTCTTT

v_call: TRBV7-2
j_call: TRBJ2-3
d_call: NA
clone_size: once
cdr3_aa: CASSFYSTDTQYF
cdr3_nt: TGTGCCAGCAGCTTCTATAGCACAGATACGCAGTATTTT

v_call: TRBV11-2
j_call: TRBJ1-1
d_call: TRBD1
clone_size: NA
cdr3_aa: CASSLGQGAHTEAFF
cdr3_nt: TGTGCCAGCAGCCTTGGACAGGGGGCCCACACTGAAGCTTTCTTT

v_call: TRBV29-1
j_call: TRBJ1-2
d_call: NA
clone_size: NA
cdr3_aa: CSVRSGHILYGYTF
cdr3_nt: TGCAGCGTCCGCTCCGGACATATCCTATATGGCTACACCTTC

v_call: TRBV7-9
j_call: TRBJ2-5
d_call: TRBD2
clone_size: NA
cdr3_aa: CASSLAGGETQYF
cdr3_nt: TGTGCCAGCAGCTTAGCGGGAGGGGAGACCCAGTACTTC

v_call: TRBV28
j_call: TRBJ2-7
d_call: TRBD2
clone_size: NA
cdr3_aa: CASSLAGGATSEQYF
cdr3_nt: TGTGCCAGCAGTCTGGCGGGGGGGGCAACTAGCGAGCAGTACTTC

v_call: TRBV28
j_call: TRBJ1-2
d_call: NA
clone_size: NA
cdr3_aa: CASSPLGPGYTF
cdr3_nt: TGTGCCAGCAGTCCCTTGGGGCCTGGCTACACCTTC

v_call: TRBV7-9
j_call: TRBJ2-1
d_call: TRBD2
clone_size: NA
cdr3_aa: CASSYSGSASYNEQFF
cdr3_nt: TGTGCCAGCAGTTATAGCGGGAGCGCCTCCTACAATGAGCAGTTCTTC

v_call: TRBV30
j_call: TRBJ1-2
d_call: NA
clone_size: few
cdr3_aa: CAWSAPGYGGYTF
cdr3_nt: TGTGCCTGGAGCGCCCCCGGGTACGGTGGCTACACCTTC

v_call: TRBV19
j_call: TRBJ1-2
d_call: NA
clone_size: once
cdr3_aa: CASSPPWTEITYGYTF
cdr3_nt: TGTGCCAGTAGTCCGCCGTGGACAGAGATAACCTATGGCTACACCTTC

v_call: TRBV7-2
j_call: TRBJ2-7
d_call: TRBD1
clone_size: NA
cdr3_aa: CASSFPGQGTYEQYF
cdr3_nt: TGTGCCAGCAGCTTTCCGGGACAGGGGACCTACGAGCAGTACTTC